Listed below are T cell receptor beta chains from one sample, sequenced in a study of control samples from healthy donors and cancer patients. Using immunoSEQ multiplex PCR, the repertoire was profiled, and TCRdb retains in-frame clones only, with some absent. The sample shows approximately 70,000 clones, 89% of them seen only once. The sequenced sample consisted of PBMCs. The origin of the receptors is a man aged 55 to 70 with colorectal cancer. Both conserved end residues are trimmed from each CDR3. Expanded clones are given a class, and other clones once, few, many or no size at all.

size	V	J	CDR3
-	TRBV25-1	TRBJ2-6	ASSEWGQASRANVLT
-	TRBV7-2	TRBJ2-5	ASSLAGGGRETQY
-	TRBV7-9	TRBJ1-4	ASSSPWGRAGTNEKLF
once	TRBV19	TRBJ2-7	ASSASSGGFYEQY
-	TRBV30	TRBJ1-6	AWSVTGPHNSPLH
-	TRBV7-8	TRBJ2-7	ASSSDPALEQY
few	TRBV28	TRBJ1-5	ASRDGGYQPQH
-	TRBV19	TRBJ1-6	ASSSRQGGVGSPLH
-	TRBV5-1	TRBJ1-3	ASSAHRDTIY
-	TRBV6-5	TRBJ2-2	ATPSDTGELF
once	TRBV6-2/TRBV6-3	TRBJ2-6	ASSRDREGQLSGANVLT
once	TRBV5-6	TRBJ2-6	ASSPTGLGRANVLT
-	TRBV18	TRBJ2-5	ASSLGLQETQY
once	TRBV15	TRBJ2-7	ATSRKTGGDFSSSYEQY
once	TRBV20-1	TRBJ2-6	SASQFSGANVLT
-	TRBV19	TRBJ2-2	ASERGQGLAGELF
-	TRBV7-8	TRBJ1-2	ASSSRRTGNNYGYT
-	TRBV24-1	TRBJ2-3	ATSGIAGFSTDTQY
-	TRBV11-3	TRBJ2-5	ASSLGVAGLRETQY
-	TRBV27	TRBJ2-1	ASSPTESPSGEQF
-	TRBV7-2	TRBJ2-1	ASKPQAAYNEQF
once	TRBV28	TRBJ2-3	ASRPGTGFGDTQY
-	TRBV2	TRBJ2-5	ASSEHSLGETQY
-	TRBV7-8	TRBJ2-1	ASSDRGPYNEQF
-	TRBV25-1	TRBJ2-3	ASRPGQGTDTQY
-	TRBV6-2/TRBV6-3	TRBJ1-5	ASSYEGGDQPQH
-	TRBV30	TRBJ2-7	AWGDQGYEQY
-	TRBV19	TRBJ1-5	ASGRTFQPQH
few	TRBV6-2/TRBV6-3	TRBJ2-3	ASSSRGPPDTQY
-	TRBV11-2	TRBJ1-1	ASSLGTGVPNTEAF
-	TRBV12-5	TRBJ2-1	ASGPDSFREQF
-	TRBV15	TRBJ2-3	ATLDRASTDTQY
-	TRBV5-1	TRBJ1-2	ASSLDGKDGYT
-	TRBV30	TRBJ2-5	AWSALPAGGETQY
-	TRBV28	TRBJ1-1	ASRGPGNTEAF
-	TRBV5-4	TRBJ1-1	ASSGGHLNTEAF
-	TRBV5-5	TRBJ2-7	ASSLAKGTGGNEQY
few	TRBV4-1	TRBJ1-6	ASSQATGGSPLH
-	TRBV11-2	TRBJ2-5	ASSLGGQGRETQY
-	TRBV30	TRBJ1-5	AWSGAANQPQH
-	TRBV12-3/TRBV12-4	TRBJ2-7	ASRYRGLHEQY
-	TRBV15	TRBJ1-2	ATSSPRGQNNYGYT
-	TRBV30	TRBJ1-2	AWRSGGGGGYT
once	TRBV30	TRBJ1-4	AWKGRPGSEKLF
-	TRBV3-1/TRBV3-2	TRBJ1-1	ASSPYRGQNTEAF
-	TRBV5-6	TRBJ2-7	ASSKGLAYEQY
-	TRBV11-1	TRBJ2-5	ASSLVRGGETQY
-	TRBV7-2	TRBJ2-1	ASSLQTTPRFDEQF
-	TRBV29-1	TRBJ1-2	SVANRVDYGYT
-	TRBV7-9	TRBJ2-1	ASSLGTGTGGDEQF
-	TRBV4-2	TRBJ2-2	ASSQYLGGGPGTGELF
-	TRBV10-3	TRBJ2-1	AISSGTGSYNEQF
-	TRBV4-1	TRBJ1-4	ASSQGTGVEEKLF
-	TRBV5-6	TRBJ2-7	ASSSFLRGAYEQY
-	TRBV29-1	TRBJ1-5	SVAEYSNQPQH
-	TRBV6-5	TRBJ2-5	ASTSPWGETQY